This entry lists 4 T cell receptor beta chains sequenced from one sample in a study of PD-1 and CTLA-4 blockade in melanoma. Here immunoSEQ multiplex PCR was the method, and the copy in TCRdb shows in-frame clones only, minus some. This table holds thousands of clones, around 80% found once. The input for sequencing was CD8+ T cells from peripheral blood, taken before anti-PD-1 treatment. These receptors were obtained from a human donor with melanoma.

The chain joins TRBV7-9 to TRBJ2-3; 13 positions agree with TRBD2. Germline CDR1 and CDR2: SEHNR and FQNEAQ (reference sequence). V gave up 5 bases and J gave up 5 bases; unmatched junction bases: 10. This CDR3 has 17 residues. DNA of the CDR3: TGTGCCAGCAGCCCCGAACTAGCGGGGGGGAGAGGAGATACGCAGTATTTT. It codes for CASSPELAGGRGDTQYF.

DNA for the CDR3: TGCGCCAGCAGCCAAGACAGGGCGACTAGCGGGTACTACAATGAGCAGTTCTTC. Residues: CASSQDRATSGYYNEQFF. The V and J genes are TRBV4-1 and TRBJ2-1; TRBD2 matches 10 bases. Trimming took 0 bases from V and 3 from J; bases not matched to a gene: 8. CDR3 length equals 18 residues. The germline CDR1 and CDR2 sequences are MGHRA and YSYEKL.

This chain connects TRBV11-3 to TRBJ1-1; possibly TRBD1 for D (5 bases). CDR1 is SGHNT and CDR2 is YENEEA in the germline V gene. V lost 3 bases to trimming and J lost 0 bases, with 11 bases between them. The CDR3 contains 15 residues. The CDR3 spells CASSFRVVMNTEAFF. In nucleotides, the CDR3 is TGTGCCAGCAGCTTCAGGGTCGTAATGAACACTGAAGCTTTCTTT.

This CDR3 is CASSQGGRGTYNEQFF. CDR3 coding DNA: TGCGCCAGCAGCCAAGGGGGCAGGGGGACCTACAATGAGCAGTTCTTC. V gene TRBV4-3 combines with J gene TRBJ2-1, with 7 bases aligning to TRBD1. The germline gives CDR1 LGHNA, CDR2 YSLEER. The junction had 5 bases not matched to a gene; V was cut back by 1 base and J by 2 bases. This CDR3 region has 16 residues.